The T cell receptor (beta chain) described here comes from a study of PD-L1 blockade in urothelial cancer. About the research overall: Enrolled patients had been treated previously with 0 to 3 chemotherapy regimens. Blood underwent analysis 3 weeks (second dose) and 6 weeks after treatment began.

Some clones are missing from TCRdb's copy, which holds only in-frame ones; the method was immunoSEQ multiplex PCR. The sample has tens of thousands of clones, about 75% seen once. J was trimmed by 1 base and V by 5 bases; bases with no gene match: 7. Germline V gene sequence: CDR1 SGHAT, CDR2 FQNNGV. The CDR3 extends over 16 amino acids. Time point here: pretreatment peripheral blood. The source of this sequence is a man in his 70s with urothelial cancer. The chain joins TRBV11-2 to TRBJ2-2, with 7 bases lining up with TRBD2. Specimen: PBMCs, collected around atezolizumab (anti-PD-L1) treatment. The CDR3 nucleotides are TGTGCCAGCAGCCCTAGACTAGCTTTGAACACCGGGGAGCTGTTTTTT. Protein sequence: CASSPRLALNTGELFF.